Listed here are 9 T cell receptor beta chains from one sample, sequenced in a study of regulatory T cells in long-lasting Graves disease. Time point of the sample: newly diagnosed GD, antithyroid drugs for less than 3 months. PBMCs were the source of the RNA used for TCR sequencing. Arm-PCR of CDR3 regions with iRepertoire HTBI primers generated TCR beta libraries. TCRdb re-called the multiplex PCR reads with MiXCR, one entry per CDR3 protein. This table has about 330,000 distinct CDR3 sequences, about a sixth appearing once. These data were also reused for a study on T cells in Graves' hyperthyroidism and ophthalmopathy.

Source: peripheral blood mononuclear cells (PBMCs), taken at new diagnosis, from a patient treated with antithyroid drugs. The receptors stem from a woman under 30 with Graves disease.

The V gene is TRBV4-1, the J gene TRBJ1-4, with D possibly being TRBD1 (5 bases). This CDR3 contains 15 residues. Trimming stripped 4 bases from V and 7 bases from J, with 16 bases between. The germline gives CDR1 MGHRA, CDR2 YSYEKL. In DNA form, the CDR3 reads TGCGCCAGCAGCCGATCCCAGCTTGGGGGTGAAAAACTGTTTTTT. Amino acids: CASSRSQLGGEKLFF.

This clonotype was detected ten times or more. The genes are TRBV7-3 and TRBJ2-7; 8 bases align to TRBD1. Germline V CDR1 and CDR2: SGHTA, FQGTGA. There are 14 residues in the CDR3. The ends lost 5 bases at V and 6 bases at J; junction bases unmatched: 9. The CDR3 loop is CASSHSSTGAEQYF. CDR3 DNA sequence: TGTGCCAGCAGCCACTCCTCGACAGGGGCCGAGCAGTACTTC. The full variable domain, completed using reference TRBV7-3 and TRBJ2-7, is GAGVSQTPSNKVTEKGKYVELRCDPISGHTALYWYRQSLGQGPEFLIYFQGTGAADDSGLPNDRFFAVRPEGSVSTLKIQRTERGDSAVYLCASSHSSTGAEQYFGPGTRLTVT.

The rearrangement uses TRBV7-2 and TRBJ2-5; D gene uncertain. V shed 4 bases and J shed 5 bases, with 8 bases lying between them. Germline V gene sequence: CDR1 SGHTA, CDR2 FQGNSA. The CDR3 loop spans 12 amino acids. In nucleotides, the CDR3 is TGTGCCAGCAGCTCCCTCGTGGAGACCCAGTACTTC. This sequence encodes CASSSLVETQYF.

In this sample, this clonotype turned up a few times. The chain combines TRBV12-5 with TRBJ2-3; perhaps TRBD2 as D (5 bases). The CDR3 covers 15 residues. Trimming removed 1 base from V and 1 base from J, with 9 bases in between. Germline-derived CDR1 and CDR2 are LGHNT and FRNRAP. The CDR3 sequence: CASGLGESGTDTQYF. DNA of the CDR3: TGTGCTAGTGGTTTGGGGGAGTCCGGCACAGATACGCAGTATTTT.

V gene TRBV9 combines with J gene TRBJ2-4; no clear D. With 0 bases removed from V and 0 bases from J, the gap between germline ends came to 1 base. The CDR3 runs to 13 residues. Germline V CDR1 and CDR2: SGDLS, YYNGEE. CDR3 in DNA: TGTGCCAGCAGCGTAGGAGCCAAAAACATTCAGTACTTC. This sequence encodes CASSVGAKNIQYF.

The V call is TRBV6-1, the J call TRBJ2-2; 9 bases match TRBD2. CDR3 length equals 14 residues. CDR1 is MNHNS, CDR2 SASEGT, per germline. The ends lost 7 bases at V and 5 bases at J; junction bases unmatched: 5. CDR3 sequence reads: CASMAGGITGELFF. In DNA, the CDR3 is TGTGCCAGCATGGCGGGAGGGATTACCGGGGAGCTGTTTTTT.

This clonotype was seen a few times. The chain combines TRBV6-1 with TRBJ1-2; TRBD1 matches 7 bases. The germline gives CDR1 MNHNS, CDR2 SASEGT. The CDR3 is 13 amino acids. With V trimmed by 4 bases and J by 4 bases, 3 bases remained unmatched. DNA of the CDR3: TGTGCCAGCAGTGGGGACAGCGGCTATGGCTACACCTTC. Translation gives CASSGDSGYGYTF.

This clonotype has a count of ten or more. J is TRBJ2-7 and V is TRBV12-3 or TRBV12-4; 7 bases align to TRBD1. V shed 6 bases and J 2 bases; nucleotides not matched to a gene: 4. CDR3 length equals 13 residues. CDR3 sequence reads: CASRPGTAYEQYF. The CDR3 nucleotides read TGTGCCAGCAGACCCGGGACAGCCTACGAGCAGTACTTC.

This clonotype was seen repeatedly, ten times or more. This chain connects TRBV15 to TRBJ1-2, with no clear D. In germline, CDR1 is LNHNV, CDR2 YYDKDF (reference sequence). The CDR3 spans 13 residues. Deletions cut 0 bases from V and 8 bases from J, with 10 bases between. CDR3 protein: CATSRDPGYGYTF. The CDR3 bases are TGTGCCACCAGCAGAGATCCGGGGTACGGCTACACCTTC.